The 29 T cell receptor beta chains in this list originate from one sample, sequenced in a study of cytomegalovirus exposure and HLA in healthy donors. PCR employed 60 Vbeta and 13 Jbeta primers. Method: immunoSEQ multiplex PCR; TCRdb's copy keeps in-frame clones and lacks some. The sample has 200,000 or so clones; around 82% are singletons. Sequencing input: PBMCs. The source is a boy between 5 and 17 years old in good health and CMV-seronegative.

The chain joins TRBV5-1 to TRBJ2-1; TRBD2 agrees at 14 bases. CDR3 length: 16 residues. Germline lookup yields CDR1 SGHRS and CDR2 YFSETQ. Trimming took 4 bases from V and 4 from J; bases not matched to a gene: 4. The CDR3 sequence is CASSERLAGGYNEQFF. The CDR3 DNA reads as TGCGCCAGCAGCGAAAGACTAGCGGGGGGGTACAATGAGCAGTTCTTC.

To note about this clone: The same CDR3 is also encoded by other DNA sequences in this sample. The CDR3 sequence: CASSHLQGDSNQPQHF. DNA of the CDR3: TGCGCCAGCAGCCATCTACAGGGGGATAGCAATCAGCCCCAGCATTTT. V gene TRBV4-3 combines with J gene TRBJ1-5; 8 bases agree with TRBD1. The CDR3 runs 16 residues. CDR1 LGHNA and CDR2 YSLEER come from the germline V gene. V shed 3 bases and J 0 bases; nucleotides not matched to a gene: 4.

The V call is TRBV7-2, the J call TRBJ1-2, with D possibly matching TRBD1 (5 bases). V dropped 6 bases and J dropped 5 bases, with 16 bases sitting between them. The CDR3 consists of 14 residues. Germline CDR1 SGHTA, CDR2 FQGNSA. CDR3 in amino acids: CASSERGFLYGYTF. CDR3 nucleotide sequence: TGTGCCAGCAGTGAACGGGGGTTCCTTTATGGCTACACCTTC.

CDR3 coding DNA: TGTGCCAGTACCGCAAGACAGGGGACCACTGAAGCTTTCTTT. Encoded protein: CASTARQGTTEAFF. V and J are TRBV19 and TRBJ1-1; TRBD1 agrees at 8 bases. J gave up 4 bases and V 7 bases, and 8 bases lay outside the gene matches. This CDR3 contains 14 residues. Germline CDR1 reads LNHDA; CDR2 reads SQIVND (reference sequence).

J is TRBJ2-7 and V is TRBV29-1, with D unclear. The V end lost 4 bases, the J end lost 0 bases, and 7 bases lay between the germline ends. The CDR3 length is 12 residues. The germline gives CDR1 SQVTM, CDR2 ANQGSEA. The chain's CDR3 is CSVAGSSYEQYF. DNA for the CDR3: TGCAGCGTTGCTGGTAGCTCCTACGAGCAGTACTTC.

The chain combines TRBV4-2 with TRBJ2-7; TRBD2 is a possible D gene (5 bases). The CDR3 consists of 16 residues. Trimming removed 4 bases at V and 2 bases at J, with 18 bases between. Germline CDR1 LGHNA, CDR2 YNFKEQ. The CDR3 loop reads CASSLNIEAVTYEQYF. CDR3 sequence (DNA): TGTGCCAGCAGCCTAAACATAGAAGCGGTTACCTACGAGCAGTACTTC.

This chain links TRBV6-5 with TRBJ1-4; D perhaps matches TRBD1 (6 bases). V was trimmed by 4 bases and J by 10 bases, leaving 16 bases between them. The germline gives CDR1 MNHEY, CDR2 SVGAGI. This CDR3 is built from 14 residues. The chain's CDR3 is CASSSQGNGGKLFF. CDR3 DNA: TGTGCCAGCAGTTCACAGGGAAACGGTGGAAAACTGTTTTTT.

The chain employs TRBV9 and TRBJ2-2, with TRBD2 identical over 10 bases. V lost 2 bases and J lost 5; bases outside the gene matches: 3. Germline loops: CDR1 SGDLS, CDR2 YYNGEE. The CDR3 covers 15 residues. The CDR3 DNA is TGTGCCAGCAGCGTTGGACTAGCGGAAACCGGGGAGCTGTTTTTT. Protein sequence: CASSVGLAETGELFF.

This clone was counted once. The chain couples TRBV11-2 to TRBJ2-3; maybe TRBD2 (6 bases). Germline CDR1 is SGHAT and CDR2 is FQNNGV. V was trimmed by 2 bases and J by 4 bases, leaving 10 bases between them. This CDR3 spans 14 amino acids. DNA of the CDR3: TGTGCCAGCAGCTTACAGACTAGTGCAGATACGCAGTATTTT. The encoded protein is CASSLQTSADTQYF.

The V gene is TRBV27, the J gene TRBJ2-5; 9 bases fit TRBD2. The J call may be in error: the DNA end matches TRBJ2-7 better. The CDR3 is 16 residues long. The germline V gene encodes CDR1 MNHEY and CDR2 SMNVEV (reference sequence). CDR3 sequence: CASSSMTSGQSYEQYF. The CDR3 DNA follows: TGTGCCAGCAGTTCTATGACTAGCGGCCAGTCCTACGAGCAGTACTTC.

J is TRBJ2-1 and V is TRBV7-9; 9 positions match TRBD2. The CDR3 covers 17 residues. Trimming cost V 2 bases and J 5 bases; bases outside gene matches: 10. Per germline, CDR1 SEHNR and CDR2 FQNEAQ (reference sequence). The CDR3 loop is CASSLINLAGVDNEQFF. In nucleotides, the CDR3 is TGTGCCAGCAGCTTAATTAATTTAGCGGGGGTTGACAATGAGCAGTTCTTC.

In this sample, this clone turned up once. This chain connects TRBV6-5 to TRBJ1-2; D unclear. V was clipped by 2 bases and J by 0 bases, with 7 bases between them. CDR3 length: 14 residues. CDR1 and CDR2 from the germline V gene are MNHEY and SVGAGI. The CDR3 DNA reads as TGTGCCAGCAGTTACCTCGGGACTAACTATGGCTACACCTTC. Residues: CASSYLGTNYGYTF.

Comment on this clone: Other nucleotide sequences in the sample specify the same CDR3. The genes are TRBV30 and TRBJ1-1; D is possibly TRBD1 (5 bases). Trimming removed 3 bases from V and 3 bases from J, with 8 bases in between. The CDR3 covers 12 residues. The germline V gene encodes CDR1 GTSNPN and CDR2 SVGIG (reference sequence). The CDR3 loop reads CAWSVRDTEAFF. The CDR3 coding sequence is TGTGCCTGGAGCGTCAGGGACACTGAAGCTTTCTTT. The complete variable domain, with remaining parts taken from reference TRBV30 and TRBJ1-1, reads SQTIHQWPATLVQPVGSPLSLECTVEGTSNPNLYWYRQAAGRGLQLLFYSVGIGQISSEVPQNLSASRPQDRQFILSSKKLLLSDSGFYLCAWSVRDTEAFFGQGTRLTVV.

This clone was detected only a few times. The J gene is TRBJ2-7, the V gene TRBV4-3; tentatively, D is TRBD2 (5 bases). Trimming removed 1 base from V and 4 bases from J, with 11 bases in between. This CDR3 comprises 14 residues. CDR1 is LGHNA and CDR2 is YSLEER in the germline V gene. The CDR3 DNA sequence: TGCGCCAGCAGCCAAGGGTCAGAGGGATACGAGCAGTACTTC. Translation: CASSQGSEGYEQYF.

The chain employs TRBV5-6 and TRBJ2-5; TRBD2 aligns across 9 bases. V was pared by 0 bases and J by 5 bases, with 5 bases of the junction left unmatched. The CDR3 runs 15 residues. Looked up from germline, CDR1 is SGHDT and CDR2 is YYEEEE. In nucleotides, the CDR3 is TGTGCCAGCAGCTTGGCCGGCACTAGCGGGGAGACCCAGTACTTC. Translation: CASSLAGTSGETQYF.

J is TRBJ1-5 and V is TRBV7-9, with D possibly matching TRBD1 (5 bases). Looked up from germline, CDR1 is SEHNR and CDR2 is FQNEAQ (reference sequence). The CDR3 extends over 14 amino acids. The V gene lost 2 bases and the J gene lost 7 bases, with 12 bases spanning the gap. CDR3 residues: CASSLTQGEQPQHF. CDR3 DNA sequence: TGTGCCAGCAGCTTAACGCAGGGTGAACAGCCCCAGCATTTT.

A word on this clone: Germline is not matched at one junction end, which may reflect a read error. The chain joins TRBV7-7 to TRBJ2-3; 10 bases agree with TRBD2. Germline CDR1 is SSHAT and CDR2 is FNYEAQ (reference sequence). The CDR3 covers 15 residues. The CDR3 here is CASSLAGGPRDTQYF. In DNA, the CDR3 is TGTGCTAGCAGCTTAGCGGGAGGCCCCCGGGATACGCAGTATTTT.

The rearrangement links TRBV20-1 to TRBJ2-3, with D uncertain. The CDR3 runs to 11 residues. Germline CDR1 DFQATT, CDR2 SNEGSKA (reference sequence). The ends were cut back, 3 bases at V and 7 bases at J, with 8 bases in the middle. The DNA of the CDR3 is TGCAGTGCTAGTATGGCAAATACGCAGTATTTT. As protein: CSASMANTQYF.

The V gene is TRBV9, the J gene TRBJ2-4; perhaps TRBD1 as D (6 bases). The CDR3 length is 15 residues. Germline CDR1 SGDLS, CDR2 YYNGEE. The ends were cut back, 0 bases at V and 8 bases at J, with 15 bases in the middle. The CDR3 is CASSVVGNREDIQYF. The CDR3 DNA reads as TGTGCCAGCAGCGTAGTAGGTAACAGGGAAGACATTCAGTACTTC.

This chain links TRBV6-5 with TRBJ1-2; the match to TRBD1 covers 7 bases. The ends lost 1 base at V and 7 bases at J; junction bases unmatched: 6. The CDR3 loop spans 14 amino acids. Germline V gene data show CDR1 as MNHEY and CDR2 as SVGAGI. The CDR3 DNA reads as TGTGCCAGCAGTTACTTCACCGGGACAGCTGGCTACACCTTC. Protein: CASSYFTGTAGYTF.

The J gene is TRBJ2-3, the V gene TRBV28; D ambiguous. This CDR3 has 15 amino acids. Trimming pared 1 base from V and 3 bases from J, leaving 11 bases between. CDR1 and CDR2 (germline): MDHEN, SYDVKM. The CDR3 nucleotides are TGTGCCAGCAGTTTATTTTTAGTGAAGACAGATACGCAGTATTTT. Translation: CASSLFLVKTDTQYF.

The chain carries TRBV19 and TRBJ1-6; possible D gene TRBD1, 5 bases. Germline CDR1 is LNHDA and CDR2 is SQIVND (reference sequence). The CDR3 spans 13 residues. Trimming took 5 bases from V and 9 from J, leaving 11 bases between them. The CDR3 region is CASSVREGSPLHF. The CDR3 nucleotides are TGTGCCAGTAGTGTCAGGGAGGGTTCACCCCTCCACTTT.

This rearrangement joins TRBV5-6 to TRBJ1-6, with 9 bases identical to TRBD1. Germline V gene sequence: CDR1 SGHDT, CDR2 YYEEEE. This CDR3 comprises 18 residues. V lost 4 bases to trimming and J lost 7 bases; unmatched junction nucleotides: 15. CDR3: CASSIGTGCCGPNSPLHF. CDR3 nucleotides: TGTGCCAGCAGCATCGGGACAGGGTGTTGCGGCCCAAATTCACCCCTCCACTTT.

J is TRBJ1-2 and V is TRBV7-9; possible D gene TRBD1, 5 bases. Germline CDR1 is SEHNR and CDR2 is FQNEAQ (reference sequence). V was trimmed by 5 bases and J by 6 bases, leaving 22 bases between them. The CDR3 spans 16 residues. The CDR3: CASSQRLEGAQDGYTF. The CDR3 DNA is TGTGCCAGCAGCCAACGCCTTGAAGGGGCGCAAGATGGCTACACCTTC.

This clone was seen only a few times. V gene TRBV9 combines with J gene TRBJ2-2, with 9 bases aligning to TRBD2. The CDR3 loop spans 14 amino acids. The V segment lost 3 bases and the J segment 7 bases; nucleotides outside the gene matches: 4. Germline CDR1 reads SGDLS; CDR2 reads YYNGEE. CDR3 sequence reads: CASSGTSADGELFF. The CDR3 nucleotides read TGTGCCAGCAGCGGGACTAGCGCGGACGGGGAGCTGTTTTTT.

The chain links TRBV19 to TRBJ2-7, with 7 bases aligning to TRBD1. The germline V gene encodes CDR1 LNHDA and CDR2 SQIVND (reference sequence). This CDR3 has 13 amino acids. Unmatched junction bases numbered 3, after V lost 5 bases and J lost 2 bases. The CDR3 region has the DNA TGTGCCAGTAGTGACAGGGCCGCCTACGAGCAGTACTTC. Translated: CASSDRAAYEQYF.

This chain joins TRBV27 and TRBJ1-5, with a possible D match to TRBD1 (5 bases). Germline V lookup: CDR1 MNHEY, CDR2 SMNVEV (reference sequence). V was clipped by 6 bases and J by 6 bases, with 12 bases between them. The CDR3 spans 13 residues. The CDR3 DNA follows: TGTGCCAGCAGCAAGGACACGGTTCAGCCCCAGCATTTT. It translates to CASSKDTVQPQHF.

The rearrangement joins TRBV28 to TRBJ1-3, with D uncertain. This CDR3 is 15 amino acids long. Germline values: CDR1 MDHEN, CDR2 SYDVKM. V lost 3 bases to trimming and J lost 2 bases, with 11 bases between them. The DNA for the CDR3 is TGTGCCAGCAGTTTGTTCGGAGCTGCTGGAAACACCATATATTTT. This gives the protein CASSLFGAAGNTIYF.

V usage is TRBV10-3 and J usage is TRBJ1-5, with D perhaps TRBD1 (6 bases). Germline V gene sequence: CDR1 ENHRY, CDR2 SYGVKD. Trimming removed 0 bases from V and 2 bases from J, with 14 bases in between. CDR3 length equals 17 residues. The CDR3 coding sequence is TGTGCCATCAGTGAGTCGGGGGGGGGCGTGGGCAATCAGCCCCAGCATTTT. It encodes CAISESGGGVGNQPQHF.